This TCR beta chain was sequenced in a study of shared clonotypes between healthy human individuals. Study conclusions and caveats: Some naive CD4 clonotypes, approximately 4.5%, turned up in common across a few donors. The donor pool, a small one, limited the genetic and exposure-history diversity represented.

This clone was found once. The target antigen is unknown. Study processing details: ImmunoSEQ yielded junction-only sequences lacking quality scores, so filtering differed. Sequencing used immunoSEQ multiplex PCR; TCRdb keeps in-frame clones, though not all of them. That table gives V, J and clone size, and the DNA gave D and trimming. The table has approximately 530,000 clones, about 96% seen once. CDR3 size: 17 residues. Germline V gene lookup returns CDR1 MRHNA and CDR2 SNTAGT. With V trimmed by 1 base and J by 2 bases, 5 bases remained unmatched. The chain is built from TRBV6-4 and TRBJ2-6, with 7 bases that match TRBD2. Sequencing was done on a sample of naive CD4+ T cells sorted from blood. The sample's subset: CD45RA+ positively selected. The source of this sequence is a woman aged 30 to 39 in good health. The CDR3: CASSDFAGVTGANVLTF. CDR3 nucleotide sequence: TGTGCCAGCAGTGACTTTGCGGGAGTAACTGGGGCCAACGTCCTGACTTTC.